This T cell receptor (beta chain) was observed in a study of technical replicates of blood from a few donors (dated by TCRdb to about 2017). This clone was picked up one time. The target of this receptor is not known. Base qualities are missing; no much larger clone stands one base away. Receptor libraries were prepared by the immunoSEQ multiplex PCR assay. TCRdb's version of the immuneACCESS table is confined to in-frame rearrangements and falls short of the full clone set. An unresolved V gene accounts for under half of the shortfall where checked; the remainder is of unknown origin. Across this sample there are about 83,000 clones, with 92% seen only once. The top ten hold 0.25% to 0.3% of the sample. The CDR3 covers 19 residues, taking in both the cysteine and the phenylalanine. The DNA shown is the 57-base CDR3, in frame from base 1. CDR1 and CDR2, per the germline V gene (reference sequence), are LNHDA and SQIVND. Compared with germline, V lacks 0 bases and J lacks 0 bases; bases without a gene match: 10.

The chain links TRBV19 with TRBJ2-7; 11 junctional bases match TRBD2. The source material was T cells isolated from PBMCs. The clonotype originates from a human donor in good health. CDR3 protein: CASSIDSGLAARSSYEQYF. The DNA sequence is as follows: TGTGCCAGTAGTATAGATTCGGGACTAGCGGCTCGAAGCTCCTACGAGCAGTACTTC.